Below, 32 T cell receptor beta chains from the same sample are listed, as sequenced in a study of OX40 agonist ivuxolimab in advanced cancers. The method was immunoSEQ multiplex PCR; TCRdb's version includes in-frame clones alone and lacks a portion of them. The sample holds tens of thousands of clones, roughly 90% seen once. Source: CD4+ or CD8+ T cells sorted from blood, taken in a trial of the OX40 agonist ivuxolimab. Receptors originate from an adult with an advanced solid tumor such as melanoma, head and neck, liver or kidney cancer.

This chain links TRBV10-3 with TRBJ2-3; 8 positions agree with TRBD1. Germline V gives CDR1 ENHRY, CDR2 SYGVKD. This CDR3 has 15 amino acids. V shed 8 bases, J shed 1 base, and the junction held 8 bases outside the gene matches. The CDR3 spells CAISRTGLGTDTQYF. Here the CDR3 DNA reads TGTGCCATCTCAAGGACAGGGTTGGGCACAGATACGCAGTATTTT.

The CDR3 DNA reads as TGTGCCAGCAGCTTGAGTCAGGGTATGCGCTATGGCTACACCTTC. Its protein product is CASSLSQGMRYGYTF. V is TRBV5-6 and J is TRBJ1-2; tentatively, D is TRBD1 (5 bases). Per germline, CDR1 SGHDT and CDR2 YYEEEE. The CDR3 contains 15 residues. V was clipped by 1 base and J by 4 bases, with 14 bases between them.

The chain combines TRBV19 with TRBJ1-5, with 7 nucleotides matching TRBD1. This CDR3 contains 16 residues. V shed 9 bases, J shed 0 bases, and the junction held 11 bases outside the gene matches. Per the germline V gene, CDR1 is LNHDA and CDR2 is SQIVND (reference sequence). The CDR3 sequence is CASRHGTARSNQPQHF. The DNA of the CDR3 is TGTGCCAGCCGACACGGGACAGCTCGTAGCAATCAGCCCCAGCATTTT. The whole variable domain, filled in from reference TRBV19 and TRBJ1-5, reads DGGITQSPKYLFRKEGQNVTLSCEQNLNHDAMYWYRQDPGQGLRLIYYSQIVNDFQKGDIAEGYSVSREKKESFPLTVTSAQKNPTAFYLCASRHGTARSNQPQHFGDGTRLSIL.

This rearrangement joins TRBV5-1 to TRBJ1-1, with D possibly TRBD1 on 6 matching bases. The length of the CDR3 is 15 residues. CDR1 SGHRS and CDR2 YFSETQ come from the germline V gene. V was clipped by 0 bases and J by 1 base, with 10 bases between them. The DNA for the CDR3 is TGCGCCAGCAGCTTGGCCCAGGGGTGGAACACTGAAGCTTTCTTT. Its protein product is CASSLAQGWNTEAFF.

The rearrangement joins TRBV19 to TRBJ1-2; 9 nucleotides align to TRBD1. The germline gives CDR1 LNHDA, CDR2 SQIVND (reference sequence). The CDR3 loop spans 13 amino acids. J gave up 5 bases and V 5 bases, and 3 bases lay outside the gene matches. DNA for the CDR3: TGTGCCAGTAGTTGGGGACAGGGTTATGGCTACACCTTC. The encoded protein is CASSWGQGYGYTF. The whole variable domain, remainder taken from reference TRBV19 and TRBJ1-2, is DGGITQSPKYLFRKEGQNVTLSCEQNLNHDAMYWYRQDPGQGLRLIYYSQIVNDFQKGDIAEGYSVSREKKESFPLTVTSAQKNPTAFYLCASSWGQGYGYTFGSGTRLTVV.

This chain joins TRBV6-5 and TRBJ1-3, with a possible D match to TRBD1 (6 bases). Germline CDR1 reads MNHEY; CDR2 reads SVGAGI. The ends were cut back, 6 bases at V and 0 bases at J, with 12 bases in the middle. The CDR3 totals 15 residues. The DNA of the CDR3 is TGTGCCAGCAGATTAGGGGGGTTCTCTGGAAACACCATATATTTT. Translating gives CASRLGGFSGNTIYF.

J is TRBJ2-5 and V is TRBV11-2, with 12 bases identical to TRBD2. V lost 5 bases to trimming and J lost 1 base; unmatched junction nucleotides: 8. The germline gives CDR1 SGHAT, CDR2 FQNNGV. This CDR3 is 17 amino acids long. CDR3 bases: TGTGCCAGCAGCGGTGTGACTAGCGGGAGACGCCAAGAGACCCAGTACTTC. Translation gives CASSGVTSGRRQETQYF. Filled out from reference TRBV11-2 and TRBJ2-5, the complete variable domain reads EAGVAQSPRYKIIEKRQSVAFWCNPISGHATLYWYQQILGQGPKLLIQFQNNGVVDDSQLPKDRFSAERLKGVDSTLKIQPAKLEDSAVYLCASSGVTSGRRQETQYFGPGTRLLVL.

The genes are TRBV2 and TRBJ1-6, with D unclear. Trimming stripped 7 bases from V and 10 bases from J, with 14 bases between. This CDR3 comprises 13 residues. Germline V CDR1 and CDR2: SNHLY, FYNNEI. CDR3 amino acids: CASIGEFGSPLHF. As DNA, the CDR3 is TGTGCCAGCATTGGGGAGTTTGGATCACCCCTCCACTTT.

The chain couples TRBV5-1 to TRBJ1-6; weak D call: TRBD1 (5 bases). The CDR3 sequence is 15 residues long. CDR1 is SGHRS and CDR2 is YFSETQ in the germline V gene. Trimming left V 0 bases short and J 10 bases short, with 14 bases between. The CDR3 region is CASSLGGARGSPLHF. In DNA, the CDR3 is TGCGCCAGCAGCTTGGGCGGGGCCCGGGGGTCACCCCTCCACTTT.

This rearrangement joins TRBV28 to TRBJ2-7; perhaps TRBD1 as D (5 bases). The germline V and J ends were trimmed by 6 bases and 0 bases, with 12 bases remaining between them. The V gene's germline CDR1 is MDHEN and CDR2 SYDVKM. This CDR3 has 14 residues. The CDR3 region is CASSPGQASYEQYF. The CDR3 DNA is TGTGCCAGCAGCCCAGGACAAGCCTCCTACGAGCAGTACTTC.

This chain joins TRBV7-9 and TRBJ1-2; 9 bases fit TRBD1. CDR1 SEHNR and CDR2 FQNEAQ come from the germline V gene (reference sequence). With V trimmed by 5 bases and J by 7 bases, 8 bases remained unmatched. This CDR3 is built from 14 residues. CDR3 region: CASSHLGTGLGYTF. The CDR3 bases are TGTGCCAGCAGCCATTTGGGGACAGGGCTTGGCTACACCTTC.

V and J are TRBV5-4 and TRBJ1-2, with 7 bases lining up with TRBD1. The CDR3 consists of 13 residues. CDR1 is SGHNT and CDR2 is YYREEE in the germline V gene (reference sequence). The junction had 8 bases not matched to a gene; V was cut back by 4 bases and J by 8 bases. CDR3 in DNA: TGTGCCAGCAGCAGGGACAGCAACCGGGGCTACACCTTC. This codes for CASSRDSNRGYTF.

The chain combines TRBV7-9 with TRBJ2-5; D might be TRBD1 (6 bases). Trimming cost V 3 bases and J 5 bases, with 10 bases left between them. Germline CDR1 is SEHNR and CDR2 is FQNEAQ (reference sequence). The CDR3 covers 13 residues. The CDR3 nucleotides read TGTGCCAGCAGCTTTACAGGGCTGGAGACCCAGTACTTC. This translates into CASSFTGLETQYF.

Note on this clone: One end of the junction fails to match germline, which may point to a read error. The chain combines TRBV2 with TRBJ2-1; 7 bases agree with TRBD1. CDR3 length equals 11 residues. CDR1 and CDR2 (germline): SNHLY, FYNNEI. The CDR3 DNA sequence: TGTGCCAGCAGTGTGGTCAGGGGGACCCTCTTC. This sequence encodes CASSVVRGTLF.

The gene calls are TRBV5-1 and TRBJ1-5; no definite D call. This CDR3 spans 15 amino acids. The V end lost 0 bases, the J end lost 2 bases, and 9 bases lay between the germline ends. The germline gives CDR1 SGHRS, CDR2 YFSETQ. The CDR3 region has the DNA TGCGCCAGCAGCTTGGGAGGGCTGGGCAATCAGCCCCAGCATTTT. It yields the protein CASSLGGLGNQPQHF.

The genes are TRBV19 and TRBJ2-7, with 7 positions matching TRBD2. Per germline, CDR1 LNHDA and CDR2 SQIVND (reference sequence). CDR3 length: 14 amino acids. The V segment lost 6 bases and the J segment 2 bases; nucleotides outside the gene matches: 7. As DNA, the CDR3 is TGTGCCAGTAGGGGGACTAAAACTCCCTACGAGCAGTACTTC. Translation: CASRGTKTPYEQYF.

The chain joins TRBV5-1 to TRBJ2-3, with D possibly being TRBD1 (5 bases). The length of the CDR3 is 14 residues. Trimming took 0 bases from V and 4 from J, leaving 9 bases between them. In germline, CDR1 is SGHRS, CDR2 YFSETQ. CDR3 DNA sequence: TGCGCCAGCAGCTTGGAACAGGCCTCAGATACGCAGTATTTT. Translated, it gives CASSLEQASDTQYF.

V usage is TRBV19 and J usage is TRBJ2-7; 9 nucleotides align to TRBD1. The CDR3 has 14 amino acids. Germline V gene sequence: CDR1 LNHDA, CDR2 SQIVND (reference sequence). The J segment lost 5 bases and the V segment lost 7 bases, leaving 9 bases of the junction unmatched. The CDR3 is CASTLRDREHEQYF. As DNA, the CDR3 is TGTGCCAGTACCCTCCGGGACAGGGAGCACGAGCAGTACTTC.

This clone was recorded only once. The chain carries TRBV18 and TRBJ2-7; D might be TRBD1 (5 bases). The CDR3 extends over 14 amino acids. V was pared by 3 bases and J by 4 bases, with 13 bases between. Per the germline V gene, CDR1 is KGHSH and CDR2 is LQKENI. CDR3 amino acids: CASSPQGSLYEQYF. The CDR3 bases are TGTGCCAGCTCACCGCAGGGTAGCCTTTACGAGCAGTACTTC.

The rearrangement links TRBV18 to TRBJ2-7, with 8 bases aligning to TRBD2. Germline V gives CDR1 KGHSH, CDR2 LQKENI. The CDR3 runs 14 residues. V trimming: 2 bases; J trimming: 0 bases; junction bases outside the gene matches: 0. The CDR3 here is CASSPGTSSYEQYF. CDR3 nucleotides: TGTGCCAGCTCACCAGGGACTAGCTCCTACGAGCAGTACTTC.

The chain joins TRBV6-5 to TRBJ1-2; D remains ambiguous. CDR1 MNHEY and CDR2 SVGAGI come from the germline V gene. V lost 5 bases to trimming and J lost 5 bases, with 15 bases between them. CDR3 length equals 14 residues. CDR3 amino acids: CASSLTRRTYGYTF. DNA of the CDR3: TGTGCCAGCAGTCTTACACGAAGGACGTATGGCTACACCTTC.

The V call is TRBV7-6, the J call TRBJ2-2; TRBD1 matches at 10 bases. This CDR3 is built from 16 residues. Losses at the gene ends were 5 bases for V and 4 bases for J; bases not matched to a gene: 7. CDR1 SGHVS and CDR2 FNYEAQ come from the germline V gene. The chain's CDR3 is CASSLMGQGSTGELFF. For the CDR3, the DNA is TGTGCCAGCAGCCTCATGGGACAGGGGAGCACCGGGGAGCTGTTTTTT.

CDR3 DNA: TGTGCCAGCAGCTTTGACACGACTGGGGCCAACGTCCTGACTTTC. It encodes CASSFDTTGANVLTF. The chain has TRBV5-4 and TRBJ2-6, with D hard to call. The ends were cut back, 2 bases at V and 2 bases at J, with 8 bases in the middle. The CDR3 contains 15 residues. From germline, CDR1 is SGHNT and CDR2 YYREEE (reference sequence).

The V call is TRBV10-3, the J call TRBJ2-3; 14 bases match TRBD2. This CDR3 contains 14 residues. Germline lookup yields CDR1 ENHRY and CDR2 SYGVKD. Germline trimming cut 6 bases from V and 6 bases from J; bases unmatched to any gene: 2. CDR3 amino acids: CAIRGLAGADTQYF. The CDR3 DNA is TGTGCCATCAGGGGACTAGCGGGGGCGGATACGCAGTATTTT.

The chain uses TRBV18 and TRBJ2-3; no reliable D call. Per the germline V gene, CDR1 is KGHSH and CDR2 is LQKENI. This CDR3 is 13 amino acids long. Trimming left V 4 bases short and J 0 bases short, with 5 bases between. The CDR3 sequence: CASSLHSTDTQYF. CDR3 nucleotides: TGTGCCAGCTCACTGCACAGCACAGATACGCAGTATTTT.

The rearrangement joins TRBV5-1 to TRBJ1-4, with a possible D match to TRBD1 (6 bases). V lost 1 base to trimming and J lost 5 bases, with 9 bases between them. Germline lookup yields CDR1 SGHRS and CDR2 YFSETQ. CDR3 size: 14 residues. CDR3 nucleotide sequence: TGCGCCAGCAGCTTGCAGGGGCAGAATGAAAAACTGTTTTTT. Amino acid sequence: CASSLQGQNEKLFF.

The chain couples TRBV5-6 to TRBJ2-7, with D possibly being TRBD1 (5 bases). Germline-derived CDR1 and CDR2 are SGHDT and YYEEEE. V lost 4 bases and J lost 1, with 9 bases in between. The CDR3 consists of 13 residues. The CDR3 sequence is CASSQDISYEQYF. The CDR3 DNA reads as TGTGCCAGCAGCCAGGACATTTCCTACGAGCAGTACTTC.

The CDR3 nucleotides read TGTGCCAGCATCCCCTGGGGGACAGGGATCTACAATGAGCAGTTCTTC. This sequence encodes CASIPWGTGIYNEQFF. This rearrangement joins TRBV27 to TRBJ2-1, with TRBD1 matching 9 bases. The germline gives CDR1 MNHEY, CDR2 SMNVEV (reference sequence). This CDR3 comprises 16 residues. V dropped 7 bases and J dropped 3; count of bases not matched to a gene: 10.

In DNA form, the CDR3 reads TGTGCCAGCAGCTCCCACAGGTTAAGGGACACTGAAGCTTTCTTT. It yields the protein CASSSHRLRDTEAFF. The genes are TRBV7-3 and TRBJ1-1, with D possibly matching TRBD1 (5 bases). Germline CDR1 reads SGHTA; CDR2 reads FQGTGA. Trimming removed 4 bases from V and 3 bases from J, with 15 bases in between. The CDR3 runs to 15 residues.

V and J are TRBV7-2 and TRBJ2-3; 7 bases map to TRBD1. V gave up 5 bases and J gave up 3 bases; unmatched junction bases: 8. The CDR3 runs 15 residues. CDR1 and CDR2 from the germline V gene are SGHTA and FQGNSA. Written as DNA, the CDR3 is TGTGCCAGCAGCCCTAGGACAGGCTCGACAGATACGCAGTATTTT. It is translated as CASSPRTGSTDTQYF.

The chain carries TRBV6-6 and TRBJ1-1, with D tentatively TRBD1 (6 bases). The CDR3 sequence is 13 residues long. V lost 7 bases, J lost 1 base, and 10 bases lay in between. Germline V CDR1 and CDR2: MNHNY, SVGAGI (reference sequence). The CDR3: CASTLQGNTEAFF. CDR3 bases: TGTGCCAGCACCCTACAGGGGAACACTGAAGCTTTCTTT.

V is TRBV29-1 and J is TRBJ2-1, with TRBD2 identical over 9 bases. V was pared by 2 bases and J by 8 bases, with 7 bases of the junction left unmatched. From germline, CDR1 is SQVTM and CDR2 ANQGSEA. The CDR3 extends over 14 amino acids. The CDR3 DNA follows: TGCAGCGTTGAATTGGCGGGGGGGCAAGATGAGCAGTTCTTC. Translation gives CSVELAGGQDEQFF.